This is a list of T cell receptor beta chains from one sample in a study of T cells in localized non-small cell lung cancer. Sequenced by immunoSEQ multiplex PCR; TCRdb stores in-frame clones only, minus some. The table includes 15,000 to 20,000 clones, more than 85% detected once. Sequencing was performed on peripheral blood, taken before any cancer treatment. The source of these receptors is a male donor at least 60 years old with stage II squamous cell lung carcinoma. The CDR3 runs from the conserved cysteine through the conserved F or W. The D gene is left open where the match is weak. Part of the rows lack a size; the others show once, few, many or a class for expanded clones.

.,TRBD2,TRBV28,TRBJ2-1,CASSLAGGPYNEQFF,TGTGCCAGCAGTTTAGCGGGAGGGCCCTACAATGAGCAGTTCTTC
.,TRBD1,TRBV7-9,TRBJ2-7,CASSAGTGGYHEQYF,TGTGCCAGCAGCGCCGGGACAGGGGGTTACCACGAGCAGTACTTC
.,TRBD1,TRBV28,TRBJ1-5,CASSDRVNDRPQHF,TGTGCCAGCAGTGACAGGGTCAATGACCGGCCCCAGCATTTT
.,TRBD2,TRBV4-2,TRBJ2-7,CASSHGLALSYEQYF,TGTGCCAGCAGCCACGGACTAGCGCTTTCCTACGAGCAGTACTTC
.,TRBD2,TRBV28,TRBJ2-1,CASSSPMGGRRNEQFF,TGTGCCAGCAGTTCCCCGATGGGCGGGAGACGAAATGAGCAGTTCTTC
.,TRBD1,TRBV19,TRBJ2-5,CASSRLSRGRGYQETQYF,TGTGCCAGTAGTCGCCTGTCCAGGGGGCGCGGGTACCAAGAGACCCAGTACTTC
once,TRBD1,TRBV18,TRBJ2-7,CASSPGTGPLEQYF,TGTGCCAGCTCACCCGGGACAGGGCCCCTCGAGCAGTACTTC
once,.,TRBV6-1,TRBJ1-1,CASSPTGNTEAFF,TGTGCCAGCAGTCCGACGGGAAACACTGAAGCTTTCTTT
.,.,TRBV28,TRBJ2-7,CASIPPRVAPYEQYF,TGTGCCAGCATACCACCTCGGGTTGCGCCCTACGAGCAGTACTTC
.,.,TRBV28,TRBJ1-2,CASSSPQPGRDGGYTF,TGTGCCAGCAGTTCCCCCCAGCCAGGGAGGGATGGTGGCTACACCTTC
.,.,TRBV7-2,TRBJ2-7,CASSWGARYEQYF,TGTGCCAGCAGCTGGGGGGCTAGATACGAGCAGTACTTC
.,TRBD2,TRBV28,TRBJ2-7,CASRISGRAATNF,TGTGCCAGCAGGATAAGCGGGAGGGCCGCTACGAACTTC
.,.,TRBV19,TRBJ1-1,CASSIGDKNTEAFF,TGTGCCAGTAGCATAGGGGACAAGAACACTGAAGCTTTCTTT
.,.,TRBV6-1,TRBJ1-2,CASSESKNGYTF,TGTGCCAGCAGTGAAAGTAAGAATGGCTACACCTTC
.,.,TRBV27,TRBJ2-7,CASRTNSGSPGEQYF,TGTGCCAGCAGAACCAATAGCGGAAGCCCCGGGGAGCAGTACTTC
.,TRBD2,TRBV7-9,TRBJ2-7,CATTSEVAGVYEQYF,TGTGCAACCACCAGCGAGGTAGCGGGAGTGTACGAGCAGTACTTC
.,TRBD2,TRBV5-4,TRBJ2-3,CASSFSSGRVFRTDTQYF,TGTGCCAGCAGCTTTAGTAGCGGGAGAGTCTTTCGCACAGATACGCAGTATTTT
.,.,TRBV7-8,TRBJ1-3,CASSLGQGRTGNTIYF,TGTGCCAGCAGCTTAGGGCAGGGTCGAACTGGAAACACCATATATTTT
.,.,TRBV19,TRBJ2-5,CASSISRSEETQYF,TGTGCCAGTAGTATATCTCGGTCGGAAGAGACCCAGTACTTC
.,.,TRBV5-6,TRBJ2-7,CASSLKQAFEQYF,TGTGCCAGCAGCCTAAAACAGGCCTTCGAGCAGTACTTC
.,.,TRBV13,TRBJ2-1,CASSFDNEQFF,TGTGCCAGCAGCTTTGACAATGAGCAGTTCTTC
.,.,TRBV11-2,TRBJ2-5,CASSLEASGVTQYF,TGTGCCAGCAGCTTGGAGGCCTCTGGTGTGACCCAGTACTTC
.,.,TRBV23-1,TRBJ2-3,CASSQLSGTQYF,TGCGCCAGCAGTCAATTATCGGGGACGCAGTATTTT
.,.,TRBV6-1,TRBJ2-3,CASSSKGRPTDTQYF,TGTGCCAGCAGTTCGAAGGGCCGTCCGACAGATACGCAGTATTTT
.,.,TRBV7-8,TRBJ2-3,CASSLGGGDTDTQYF,TGTGCCAGCAGCTTAGGGGGGGGCGACACAGATACGCAGTATTTT
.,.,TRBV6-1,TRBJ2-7,CASSEGGRVLGEQYF,TGTGCCAGCAGTGAAGGGGGCCGGGTCCTCGGCGAGCAGTACTTC
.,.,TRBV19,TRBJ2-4,CASSIIPAPAKNIQYF,TGTGCCAGTAGTATTATCCCGGCCCCGGCCAAAAACATTCAGTACTTC
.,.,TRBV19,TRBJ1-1,CASSRQAYTEAFF,TGTGCCAGTAGTAGACAGGCCTACACTGAAGCTTTCTTT
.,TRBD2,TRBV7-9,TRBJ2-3,CASSLYGTSLADTQYF,TGTGCCAGCAGCCTTTACGGGACTAGCCTGGCAGATACGCAGTATTTT
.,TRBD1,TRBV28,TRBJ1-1,CASSAPHRGEAFF,TGTGCCAGCAGTGCGCCCCACAGGGGGGAGGCTTTCTTT
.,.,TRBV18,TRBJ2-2,CASSPLGQGNTGELFF,TGTGCCAGCTCACCACTAGGGCAGGGCAACACCGGGGAGCTGTTTTTT
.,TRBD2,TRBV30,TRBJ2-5,CAWSIPGLATGRETQYF,TGTGCCTGGAGTATCCCGGGACTAGCGACAGGGCGGGAGACCCAGTACTTC
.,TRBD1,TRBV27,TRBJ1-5,CASSVVGQGNSNQPQHF,TGTGCCAGCAGTGTTGTGGGACAGGGTAATAGCAATCAGCCCCAGCATTTT
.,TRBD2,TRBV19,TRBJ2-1,CASRKLAGAYNEQFF,TGTGCCAGTAGAAAACTAGCGGGAGCTTACAATGAGCAGTTCTTC
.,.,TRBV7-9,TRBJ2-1,CASSAGPHEQFF,TGTGCCAGCAGCGCAGGGCCCCATGAGCAGTTCTTC
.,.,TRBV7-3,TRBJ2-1,CASGFGPATYNEQFF,TGTGCCAGCGGATTCGGCCCCGCCACCTACAATGAGCAGTTCTTC
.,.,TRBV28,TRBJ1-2,CASSLDLGVRGYTF,TGTGCCAGCAGTTTAGACCTTGGGGTGAGGGGCTACACCTTC
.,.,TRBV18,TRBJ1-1,CASSPGSGLNF,TGTGCCAGCTCACCGGGCTCGGGGCTCAACTTT
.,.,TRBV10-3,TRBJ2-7,CAISESTYEQYF,TGTGCCATCAGTGAGTCGACCTACGAGCAGTACTTC
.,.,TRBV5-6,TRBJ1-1,CASSLAREGNTEAFF,TGTGCCAGCAGCTTGGCGAGGGAAGGAAATACTGAAGCTTTCTTT
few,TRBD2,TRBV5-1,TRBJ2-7,CASSHGTSGSGEQYF,TGCGCCAGCAGCCACGGGACTAGCGGGAGTGGGGAGCAGTACTTC
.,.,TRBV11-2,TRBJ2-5,CASSFIGLPGETQYF,TGTGCCAGCAGCTTTATAGGACTCCCGGGAGAGACCCAGTACTTC
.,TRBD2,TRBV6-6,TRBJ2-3,CASSQSGLAGVDTQYF,TGTGCCAGCAGCCAATCGGGACTAGCGGGAGTAGATACGCAGTATTTT
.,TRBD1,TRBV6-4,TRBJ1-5,CASHRDRGSNQPQHF,TGTGCCAGTCACCGGGACAGGGGTAGCAATCAGCCCCAGCATTTT
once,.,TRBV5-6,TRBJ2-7,CASSLKDNEQYF,TGTGCCAGCAGCTTGAAGGACAACGAGCAGTACTTC
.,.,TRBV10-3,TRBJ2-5,CAISERKGVQETQYF,TGTGCCATCAGTGAAAGGAAAGGGGTCCAAGAGACCCAGTACTTC
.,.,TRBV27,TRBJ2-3,CASSSTYTQYF,TGTGCCAGCAGTTCCACTTATACGCAGTATTTT
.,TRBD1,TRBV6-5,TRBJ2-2,CASRRQGNTGELFF,TGTGCCAGCAGAAGACAGGGGAACACCGGGGAGCTGTTTTTT